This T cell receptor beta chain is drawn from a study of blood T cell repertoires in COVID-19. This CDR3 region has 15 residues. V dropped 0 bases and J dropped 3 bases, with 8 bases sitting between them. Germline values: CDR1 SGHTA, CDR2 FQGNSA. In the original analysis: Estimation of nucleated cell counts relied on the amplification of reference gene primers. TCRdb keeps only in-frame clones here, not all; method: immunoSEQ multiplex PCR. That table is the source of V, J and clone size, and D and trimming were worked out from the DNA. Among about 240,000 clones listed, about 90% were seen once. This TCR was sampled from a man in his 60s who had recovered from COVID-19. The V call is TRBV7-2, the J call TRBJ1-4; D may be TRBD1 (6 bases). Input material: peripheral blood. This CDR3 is CASSLADRANEKLFF. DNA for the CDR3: TGTGCCAGCAGCTTAGCGGACAGAGCTAATGAAAAACTGTTTTTT.